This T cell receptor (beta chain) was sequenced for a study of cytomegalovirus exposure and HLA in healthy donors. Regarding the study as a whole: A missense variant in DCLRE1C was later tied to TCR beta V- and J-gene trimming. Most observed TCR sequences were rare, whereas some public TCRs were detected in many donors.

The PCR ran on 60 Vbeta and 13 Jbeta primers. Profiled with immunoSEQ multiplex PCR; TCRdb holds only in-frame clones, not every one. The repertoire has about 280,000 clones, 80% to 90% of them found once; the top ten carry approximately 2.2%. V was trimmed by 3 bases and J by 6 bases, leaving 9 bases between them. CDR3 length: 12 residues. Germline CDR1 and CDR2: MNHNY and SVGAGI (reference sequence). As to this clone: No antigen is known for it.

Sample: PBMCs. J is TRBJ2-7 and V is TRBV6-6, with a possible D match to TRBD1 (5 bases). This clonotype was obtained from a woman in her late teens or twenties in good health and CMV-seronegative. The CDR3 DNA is TGTGCCAGCAGTTATCAGGGAAGCGAGCAGTACTTC. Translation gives CASSYQGSEQYF.